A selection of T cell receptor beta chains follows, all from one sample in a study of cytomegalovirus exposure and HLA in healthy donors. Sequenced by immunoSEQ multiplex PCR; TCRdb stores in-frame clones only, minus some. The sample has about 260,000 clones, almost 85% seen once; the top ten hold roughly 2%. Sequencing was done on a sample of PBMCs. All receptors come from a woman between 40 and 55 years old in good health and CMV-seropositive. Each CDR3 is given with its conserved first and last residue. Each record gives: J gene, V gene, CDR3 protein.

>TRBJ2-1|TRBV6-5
CASRRTGGGDEQFF
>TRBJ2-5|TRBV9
CASSPEFATQYF
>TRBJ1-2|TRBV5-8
CASSLGQGPGGGYTF
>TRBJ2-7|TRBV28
CASSLRDRGYEQYF
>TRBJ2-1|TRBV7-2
CASSLAAGSSYNEQFF
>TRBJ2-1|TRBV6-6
CATQLAEAYNEQFF
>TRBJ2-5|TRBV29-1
CSVVSSGSRETQYF
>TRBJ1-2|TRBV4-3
CASSQGLRDYGYTF
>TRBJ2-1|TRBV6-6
CASRAGLAGDDEQFF
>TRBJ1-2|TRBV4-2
CASSQAGQTGSTYGYTF
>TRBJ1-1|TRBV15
CATSRDSYRLNTEAFF
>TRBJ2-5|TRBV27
CASSSQETQYF
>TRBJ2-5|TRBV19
CASTRSGAGVGETQYF
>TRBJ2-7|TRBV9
CASSPLGAGGREQYF
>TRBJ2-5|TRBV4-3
CASSQAGVGFQETQYF
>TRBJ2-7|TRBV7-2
CASSSGTYSYEQYF
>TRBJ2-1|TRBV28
CASSLSVAGRYNEQFF
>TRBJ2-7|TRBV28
CASGASSGSYEQYF
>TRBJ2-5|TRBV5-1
CASSSGGAAGLREQYF
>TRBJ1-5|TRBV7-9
CASSSGQGGNQPQHF
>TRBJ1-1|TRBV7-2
CASSLEAGLPNTEAFF
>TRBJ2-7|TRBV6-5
CASSKLTGISYEQYF
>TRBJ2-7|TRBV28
CASRPGTATYEQYF
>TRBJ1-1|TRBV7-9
CASTLGGDTEAFF
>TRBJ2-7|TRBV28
CASSFLTGDRGYEQYF
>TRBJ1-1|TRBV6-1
CASSEAQANTEAFF
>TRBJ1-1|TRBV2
CASSVGGMNTEAFF
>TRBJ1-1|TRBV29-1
CSVKGTGNTEAFF
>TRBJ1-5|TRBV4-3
CASSPTGGRNQPQHF
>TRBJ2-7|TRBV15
CATSRDFSAYEQYF
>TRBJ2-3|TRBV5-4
CASSQEGGRAGGTQYF
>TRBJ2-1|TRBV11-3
CASSSQHRGNEQFF
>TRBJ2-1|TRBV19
CATSLGGDYNEQFF
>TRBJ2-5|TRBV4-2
CASSQLLAGGSQETQYF
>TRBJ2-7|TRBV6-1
CASGTGREQYF
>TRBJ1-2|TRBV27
CASSQDRSGYTF
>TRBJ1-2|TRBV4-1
CASSQDGQGASHGYTF
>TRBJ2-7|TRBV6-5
CASKSQVTYEQYF